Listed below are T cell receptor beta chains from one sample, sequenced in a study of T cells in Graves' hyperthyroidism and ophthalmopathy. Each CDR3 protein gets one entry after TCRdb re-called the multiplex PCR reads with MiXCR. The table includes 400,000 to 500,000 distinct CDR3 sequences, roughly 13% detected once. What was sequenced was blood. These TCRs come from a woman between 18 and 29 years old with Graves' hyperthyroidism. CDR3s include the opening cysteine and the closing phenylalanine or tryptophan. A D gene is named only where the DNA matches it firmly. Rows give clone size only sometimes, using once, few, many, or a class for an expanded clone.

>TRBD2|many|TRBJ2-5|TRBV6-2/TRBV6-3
TGTGCCGGGCGACTAGCGGGAGTTCCAGAGACCCAGTACTTC
CAGRLAGVPETQYF
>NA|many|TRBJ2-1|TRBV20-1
TGCAGTGCTACCCCGGGGACCCTCTCCTACAATGAGCAGTTCTTC
CSATPGTLSYNEQFF
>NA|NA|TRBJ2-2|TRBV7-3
TGTGCCAGCGCGGCGGCGAACACCGGGGAGCTGTTTTTT
CASAAANTGELFF
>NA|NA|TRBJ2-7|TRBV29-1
TGCAGCGTTGAAATCCAGGGTGGGACCCGGGGGCAGTACTTC
CSVEIQGGTRGQYF
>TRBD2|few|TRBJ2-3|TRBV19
TGTGCCAGTAGTATCCGGCTAGCGGGAGGAACAGATACGCAGTATTTT
CASSIRLAGGTDTQYF
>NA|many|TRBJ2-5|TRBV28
TGTGCCAGCAGTTTAGCGAGGGGACAAGAGACCCAGTACTTC
CASSLARGQETQYF
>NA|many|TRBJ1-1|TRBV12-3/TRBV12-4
TGTGCCAGCAGTTTTTCCGTGAACACTGAAGCTTTCTTT
CASSFSVNTEAFF
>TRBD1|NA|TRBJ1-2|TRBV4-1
TGCGCCAGCAGCCAACCTAGACAGGGGAGGTACGGCTACACCTTC
CASSQPRQGRYGYTF
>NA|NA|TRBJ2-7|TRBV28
TGTGCCAGTTCCATGGGGGGCGCCTACGAGCAGTACTTC
CASSMGGAYEQYF
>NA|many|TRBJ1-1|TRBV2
TGTGCCAGCAGTGACAGGAACACTGAAGCTTTCTTT
CASSDRNTEAFF
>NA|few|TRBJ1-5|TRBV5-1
TGCGCCAGCAGCTTGGGAGGCGGACAGCCCCAGCATTTT
CASSLGGGQPQHF
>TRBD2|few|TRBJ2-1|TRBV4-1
TGCGCCAGCAGCTCCCGGGTAGCGGGAGACTACAATGAGCAGTTCTTC
CASSSRVAGDYNEQFF
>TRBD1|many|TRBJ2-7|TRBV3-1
TGTGCCAGCAGCGAAGGGACAGGTAGCTCCTACGAGCAGTACTTC
CASSEGTGSSYEQYF
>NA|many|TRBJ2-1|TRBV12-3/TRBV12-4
TGTGCCAGCAGTTTAGCGAACAGGGGACTCTTCTCCTACAATGAGCAGTTCTTC
CASSLANRGLFSYNEQFF
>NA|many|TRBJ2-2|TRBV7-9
TGTGCCAGCAGCTTAGCGAGTAGCGGAAACACCGGGGAGCTGTTTTTT
CASSLASSGNTGELFF
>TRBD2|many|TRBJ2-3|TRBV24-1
TGTGCCACCAGTGATATGCTAGCGGGAAGCACAGATACGCAGTATTTT
CATSDMLAGSTDTQYF
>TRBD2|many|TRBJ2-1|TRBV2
TGTGCCAGCAGTGAAGTAGCGGGTTGGAATGAGCAGTTCTTC
CASSEVAGWNEQFF
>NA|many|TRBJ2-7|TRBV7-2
TGTGCCAGCAGCTTGGTGGGCCAGGGGCTCAACGAGCAGTACTTC
CASSLVGQGLNEQYF
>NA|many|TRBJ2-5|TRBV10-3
TGTGCCATCAGTGAAGATCAAGGCTCCCCCTACTTC
CAISEDQGSPYF
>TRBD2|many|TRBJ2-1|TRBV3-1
TGTGCCAGCAGCCTCGCAGGGGCCAGCGGGGGCAATGAGCAGTTCTTC
CASSLAGASGGNEQFF
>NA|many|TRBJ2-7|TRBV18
TGTGCCAGCTCAACCGGGATGGGGAACGAGCAGTACTTC
CASSTGMGNEQYF
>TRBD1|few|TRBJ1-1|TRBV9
TGTGCCAGCGCATCCGGGACAGCGAACACTGAAGCTTTCTTT
CASASGTANTEAFF
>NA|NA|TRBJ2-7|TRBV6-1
TGTGCCAGCACCCTAACTAGCTCCTACGAGCAGTACTTC
CASTLTSSYEQYF
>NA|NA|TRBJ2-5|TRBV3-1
TGTGCCAGCACCCCCCGGGGCTACCAAGAGACCCAGTACTTC
CASTPRGYQETQYF
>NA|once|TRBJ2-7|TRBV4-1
TGCGCCAGCAGCCAAGATTGGGGGGGCGGGTACGAGCAGTACTTC
CASSQDWGGGYEQYF
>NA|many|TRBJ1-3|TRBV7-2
TGTGCCAGCAGCTTGTCTGGACACTCTGGAAACACCATATATTTT
CASSLSGHSGNTIYF
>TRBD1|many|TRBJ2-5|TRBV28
TGTGCCAGCAGATCCCGACAGGGCGGAGAGACCCAGTACTTC
CASRSRQGGETQYF
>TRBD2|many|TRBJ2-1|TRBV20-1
TGCAGTGCTAGATGGGGACTAGCGGAGTACAATGAGCAGTTCTTC
CSARWGLAEYNEQFF
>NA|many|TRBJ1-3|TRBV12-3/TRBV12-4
TGTGCCAGCAGACCCGGGCGGAGGGGAAAAGGAAACACCATATATTTT
CASRPGRRGKGNTIYF
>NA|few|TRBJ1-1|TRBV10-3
TGTGCCATCATGCGCCAGGAGAACACTGAAGCTTTCTTT
CAIMRQENTEAFF
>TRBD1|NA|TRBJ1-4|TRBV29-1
TGCAGCGTTGACGGCACAGGGGGAAAACTGTTTTTT
CSVDGTGGKLFF
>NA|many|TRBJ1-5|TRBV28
TGTGCCAGCAGGAGCGTAAGGACGAAGGGACAGCCCCAGCATTTT
CASRSVRTKGQPQHF
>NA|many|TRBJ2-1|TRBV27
TGTGCCAGCAGTAGGTCAAGGGAAACCTACAATGAGCAGTTCTTC
CASSRSRETYNEQFF
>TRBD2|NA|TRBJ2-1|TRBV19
TGTGCCAGTAGTATATTAGCGGGAGAGTTGAATGAGCAGTTCTTC
CASSILAGELNEQFF
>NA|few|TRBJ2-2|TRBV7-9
TGTGCCAGCAGCTTAAAGGGCGGGAAGCACACCGGGGAGCTGTTTTTT
CASSLKGGKHTGELFF
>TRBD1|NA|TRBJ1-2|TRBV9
TGTGCCAGCAGCGGGTTCTCGGGGACAGACGGCGATGGCTACACCTTC
CASSGFSGTDGDGYTF
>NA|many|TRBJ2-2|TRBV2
TGTGCCAGCAGTGAGGAGTTCACCGGGGAGCTGTTTTTT
CASSEEFTGELFF
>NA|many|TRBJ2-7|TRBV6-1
TGTGCCAGCAGTGCCGACTTTTACGAGCAGTACTTC
CASSADFYEQYF
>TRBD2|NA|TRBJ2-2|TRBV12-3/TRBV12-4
TGTGCCAGCAGACTCTTCGGGTTAGCGGGGTCGAACACCGGGGAGCTGCTTTTT
CASRLFGLAGSNTGELLF
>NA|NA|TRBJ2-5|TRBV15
TGTGCCACCAGCAAAGGAGTAGAGACCCAGTACTTC
CATSKGVETQYF
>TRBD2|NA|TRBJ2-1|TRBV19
TGTGCCAGTAGTATAGTCTCGGGAGGGTCCTACAATGAGCAGTTCTTC
CASSIVSGGSYNEQFF
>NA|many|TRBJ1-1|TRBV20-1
TGCAGTGCTAGAGATCATCGGTACAGGGACGAGGCTTTCTTT
CSARDHRYRDEAFF
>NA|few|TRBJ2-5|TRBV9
TGTGCCAGCAGCGTAGAGGGGAGGGGGGCTGGACAGGAGACCCAGTACTTC
CASSVEGRGAGQETQYF
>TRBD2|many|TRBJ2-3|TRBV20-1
TGCAGTGCCCGCGCGGGGGGAACAGATACGCAGTATTTT
CSARAGGTDTQYF
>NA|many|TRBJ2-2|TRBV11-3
TGTGCCAGCAGCTTAGATTCTTTGGGACACTCCCAGGTCGGGGAGCTGTTTTTT
CASSLDSLGHSQVGELFF
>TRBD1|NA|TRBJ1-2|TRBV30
TGTGCCTGGAGTGTAGACAGGGGGAACTATGGCTACACCTTC
CAWSVDRGNYGYTF
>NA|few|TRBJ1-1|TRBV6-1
TGTGCCAGCAGCGAGTTGGCCCCCGGACTGTTAAACACTGAAGCTTTCTTT
CASSELAPGLLNTEAFF
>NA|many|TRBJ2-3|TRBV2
TGTGCCAGCAGCCTAAGGGCTAGCAAACGCACAGATACGCAGTATTTT
CASSLRASKRTDTQYF
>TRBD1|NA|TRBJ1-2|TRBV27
TGTGCCAGCAGTCCGCAATCGACAGGGGTGGTTCCGCCCACCTTC
CASSPQSTGVVPPTF
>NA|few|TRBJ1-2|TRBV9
TGTGCCAGCAGCGCGTCACTTGATAACTATGGCTACACCTTC
CASSASLDNYGYTF
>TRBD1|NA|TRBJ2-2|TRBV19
TGTGCCAGTAGTATCCCAGGGGGCACCGGGGAGCTGTTTTTT
CASSIPGGTGELFF
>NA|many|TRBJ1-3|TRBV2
TGTGCCAGCATGGGGGAGAGCTCTGGAAACACCATATATTTT
CASMGESSGNTIYF
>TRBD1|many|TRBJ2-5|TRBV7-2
TGTGCCAGCAGCTTAGTTCGGACAGGGGGACAAGAGACCCAGTACTTC
CASSLVRTGGQETQYF
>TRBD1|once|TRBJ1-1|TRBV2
TGTGCCAGCAGCCCCGAAATCGACAGGGGGCCCACTGAAGCTTTCTTT
CASSPEIDRGPTEAFF
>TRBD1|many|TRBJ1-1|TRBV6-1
TGTGCCAGCACCCGCCGGGGACAGGGGGCGAACACTGAAGCTTTCTTT
CASTRRGQGANTEAFF
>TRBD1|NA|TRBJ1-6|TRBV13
TGTGCCAGCAGCCAATCGACAGGGGGAGTATCACCCCTCCACTTT
CASSQSTGGVSPLHF
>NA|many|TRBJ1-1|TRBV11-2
TGTGCCAGCACCTCCCCGACTCTAGGTCGTACTGAAGCTTTCTTT
CASTSPTLGRTEAFF
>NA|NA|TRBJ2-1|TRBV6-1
TGTGCCTGCAGCCAAATAACACTAGGAAGGTCTGAGCAGTTCTTC
CACSQITLGRSEQFF
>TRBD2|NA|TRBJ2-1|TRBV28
TGTGCCAGCAGTGGCCTAGCGGCCTACAATGAGCAGTTCTTC
CASSGLAAYNEQFF